One sample yielded the 21 T cell receptor beta chains listed below, sequenced in a study of blood T cell repertoires in COVID-19. Clones were sequenced by immunoSEQ multiplex PCR, and TCRdb holds only the in-frame ones, with some missing. The data contain some 140,000 clones, approximately 88% of them singletons. Sequencing was carried out using PBMCs or T cells enriched from blood (not recorded which). All receptors derive from a man aged 40-49 years with acute COVID-19.

V gene TRBV5-6 combines with J gene TRBJ1-2; TRBD1 agrees at 8 bases. The CDR3 loop spans 15 amino acids. V was clipped by 3 bases and J by 6 bases; unmatched bases: 10. The germline V gene has CDR1 SGHDT and CDR2 YYEEEE. CDR3 sequence (DNA): TGTGCCAGCAGCTGGGGGACAGGTACGTCCCATGGCTACACCTTC. This translates into CASSWGTGTSHGYTF. Supplemented by reference TRBV5-6 and TRBJ1-2, the full variable domain reads DAGVTQSPTHLIKTRGQQVTLRCSPKSGHDTVSWYQQALGQGPQFIFQYYEEEERQRGNFPDRFSGHQFPNYSSELNVNALLLGDSALYLCASSWGTGTSHGYTFGSGTRLTVV.

This sequence joins TRBV5-5 and TRBJ2-7, with 8 bases aligning to TRBD2. Germline V CDR1 and CDR2: SGHKS, YYEKEE (reference sequence). V lost 4 bases and J lost 3; bases outside the gene matches: 3. This CDR3 region has 13 residues. The CDR3 sequence is CASSRTSGYEQYF. The CDR3 nucleotides read TGTGCCAGCAGCCGTACTAGCGGCTACGAGCAGTACTTC.

This chain links TRBV11-2 with TRBJ2-7, with 8 bases aligning to TRBD2. CDR1 is SGHAT, CDR2 FQNNGV, per germline. This CDR3 has 15 residues. The ends lost 5 bases at V and 2 bases at J; junction bases unmatched: 8. The CDR3, as DNA: TGTGCCAGCAGCCCGGGACTAGGGAGCCCCTACGAGCAGTACTTC. This encodes CASSPGLGSPYEQYF.

The V and J genes are TRBV11-3 and TRBJ2-2; TRBD2 agrees at 7 bases. Germline CDR1 and CDR2: SGHNT and YENEEA. The CDR3 runs to 14 residues. The V segment lost 5 bases and the J segment 5 bases; nucleotides outside the gene matches: 5. The CDR3 bases are TGTGCCAGCAGCCCAGCGGGAAGGACCGGGGAGCTGTTTTTT. Amino acids: CASSPAGRTGELFF. Supplemented by reference TRBV11-3 and TRBJ2-2, the full variable domain reads EAGVVQSPRYKIIEKKQPVAFWCNPISGHNTLYWYLQNLGQGPELLIRYENEEAVDDSQLPKDRFSAERLKGVDSTLKIQPAELGDSAVYLCASSPAGRTGELFFGEGSRLTVL.

V usage is TRBV6-1 and J usage is TRBJ1-1; D might be TRBD1 (6 bases). Germline assignment: CDR1 MNHNS and CDR2 SASEGT. The germline V and J ends were trimmed by 2 bases and 13 bases, with 26 bases remaining between them. This CDR3 comprises 16 residues. This CDR3 is CASSEKGGRTAILVFF. CDR3 bases: TGTGCCAGCAGTGAAAAGGGAGGGAGGACAGCTATTTTGGTTTTCTTT.

The chain has TRBV7-2 and TRBJ1-5; D might be TRBD1 (6 bases). This CDR3 is 13 amino acids long. Trimming shortened V by 1 base and J by 7 bases, and 8 bases separated the two germline ends. Germline V lookup: CDR1 SGHTA, CDR2 FQGNSA. Written as DNA, the CDR3 is TGTGCCAGCAGCTTAGACAGGGCCCAGCCCCAGCATTTT. Its translation is CASSLDRAQPQHF.

CDR3 nucleotides: TGTGCCAGCAGTTTAATTCCCGGGACAGTTACGGTATACGAGCAGTACTTC. Residues: CASSLIPGTVTVYEQYF. V is TRBV28 and J is TRBJ2-7; 7 nucleotides match TRBD1. Looked up from germline, CDR1 is MDHEN and CDR2 is SYDVKM. The length of the CDR3 is 17 residues. V shed 2 bases, J shed 4 bases, and the junction held 14 bases outside the gene matches. The full variable domain, in which reference TRBV28 and TRBJ2-7 provide the parts outside the CDR3, is DVKVTQSSRYLVKRTGEKVFLECVQDMDHENMFWYRQDPGLGLRLIYFSYDVKMKEKGDIPEGYSVSREKKERFSLILESASTNQTSMYLCASSLIPGTVTVYEQYFGPGTRLTVT.

This chain connects TRBV9 to TRBJ1-2; 7 positions agree with TRBD1. This CDR3 has 15 residues. V gave up 0 bases and J gave up 4 bases; unmatched junction bases: 6. CDR1 is SGDLS and CDR2 is YYNGEE in the germline V gene. The CDR3 DNA reads as TGTGCCAGCAGCGTAGGTCCAGGGGGAACCTATGGCTACACCTTC. Protein sequence: CASSVGPGGTYGYTF.

The chain is built from TRBV5-1 and TRBJ2-7; D not resolved. V lost 5 bases to trimming and J lost 2 bases, with 11 bases between them. Germline V gene sequence: CDR1 SGHRS, CDR2 YFSETQ. The CDR3 extends over 13 amino acids. In DNA, the CDR3 is TGCGCCAGCAGTAACGTCAGAACCTACGAGCAGTACTTC. This gives the protein CASSNVRTYEQYF.

This clone has a single count. The chain couples TRBV6-4 to TRBJ1-2; the match to TRBD1 covers 9 bases. Germline CDR1 reads MRHNA; CDR2 reads SNTAGT. The J segment lost 5 bases and the V segment lost 8 bases, leaving 3 bases of the junction unmatched. This CDR3 is built from 12 residues. The CDR3 reads CASYDRGYGYTF. The CDR3 DNA reads as TGTGCCAGCTATGACAGGGGGTATGGCTACACCTTC.

The chain links TRBV7-2 to TRBJ1-2; 7 bases match TRBD1. CDR3 length: 12 residues. V lost 6 bases, J lost 6 bases, and 4 bases stayed unmatched. Germline values: CDR1 SGHTA, CDR2 FQGNSA. CDR3 region: CASRPQGDGYTF. CDR3 sequence (DNA): TGTGCCAGCAGACCTCAGGGGGATGGCTACACCTTC.

V is TRBV30 and J is TRBJ1-1; D is undetermined. Deletions cut 4 bases from V and 1 base from J, with 13 bases between. The CDR3 length is 14 residues. The V gene's germline CDR1 is GTSNPN and CDR2 SVGIG (reference sequence). The DNA of the CDR3 is TGTGCCTGGAATCCTGAGGCAGCGAACACTGAAGCTTTCTTT. Translation gives CAWNPEAANTEAFF.

The chain combines TRBV19 with TRBJ1-1; 11 bases fit TRBD1. Unmatched junction bases numbered 10, after V lost 3 bases and J lost 10 bases. In germline, CDR1 is LNHDA, CDR2 SQIVND (reference sequence). This CDR3 has 15 residues. CDR3 nucleotide sequence: TGTGCCAGTAGTATCGCAGGGGACAGGGGGGATTCAGCTTTCTTT. This translates into CASSIAGDRGDSAFF.

The chain couples TRBV27 to TRBJ1-2; no definite D call. CDR1 is MNHEY and CDR2 is SMNVEV in the germline V gene (reference sequence). The CDR3 totals 15 residues. Trimming removed 6 bases at V and 8 bases at J, with 22 bases between. The chain's CDR3 is CASRTRARQVEGYTF. The DNA for the CDR3 is TGTGCCAGCAGAACGAGGGCGAGGCAAGTCGAAGGCTACACCTTC.

The rearrangement links TRBV6-2 or TRBV6-3 to TRBJ2-3, with TRBD2 identical over 15 bases. Germline V CDR1 and CDR2: MNHEY, SVGEGT. V was clipped by 6 bases and J by 6 bases; unmatched bases: 16. The CDR3 is 19 amino acids. This chain's CDR3 is CASSRPLFRTSGRADTQYF. CDR3 coding DNA: TGTGCCAGCAGCAGACCCCTTTTTCGGACTAGCGGGAGGGCCGATACGCAGTATTTT.

The genes are TRBV7-2 and TRBJ1-1, with D uncertain. Trimming took off 2 bases at V and 0 bases at J, with 7 bases between the two ends. From germline, CDR1 is SGHTA and CDR2 FQGNSA. The CDR3 length is 14 residues. CDR3 residues: CASSLTPMNTEAFF. The CDR3 coding sequence is TGTGCCAGCAGCTTAACACCCATGAACACTGAAGCTTTCTTT. Full variable domain (missing parts from reference TRBV7-2 and TRBJ1-1): GAGVSQSPSNKVTEKGKDVELRCDPISGHTALYWYRQSLGQGLEFLIYFQGNSAPDKSGLPSDRFSAERTGGSVSTLTIQRTQQEDSAVYLCASSLTPMNTEAFFGQGTRLTVV.

This clone was found once. This chain uses TRBV28 with TRBJ2-3; 9 bases line up with TRBD2. CDR1 MDHEN and CDR2 SYDVKM come from the germline V gene. CDR3 length: 15 amino acids. V lost 5 bases, J lost 1 base, and 4 bases stayed unmatched. CDR3 nucleotide sequence: TGTGCCAGCAGTATAGCGGGAGTGGGCACAGATACGCAGTATTTT. It translates to CASSIAGVGTDTQYF.

The chain recombines TRBV29-1 with TRBJ1-1; the match to TRBD1 covers 10 bases. The germline gives CDR1 SQVTM, CDR2 ANQGSEA. The trim removed 4 bases at V and 11 bases at J, leaving 13 bases unmatched. The CDR3 extends over 14 amino acids. The CDR3 sequence: CSVVGTGVNTGAFF. CDR3 sequence (DNA): TGCAGCGTTGTCGGGACAGGGGTGAACACTGGTGCTTTCTTT.

The V gene is TRBV18, the J gene TRBJ2-7; 11 bases match TRBD2. The J segment lost 5 bases and the V segment lost 1 base, leaving 4 bases of the junction unmatched. The CDR3 contains 15 residues. CDR1 KGHSH and CDR2 LQKENI come from the germline V gene. In DNA, the CDR3 is TGTGCCAGCTCACCACTCACTAGCGGGAGCAACGAGCAGTACTTC. It encodes CASSPLTSGSNEQYF.

The rearrangement uses TRBV27 and TRBJ2-1; possible D gene TRBD2, 6 bases. The germline V gene encodes CDR1 MNHEY and CDR2 SMNVEV (reference sequence). Trimming shortened V by 2 bases and J by 4 bases, and 12 bases separated the two germline ends. This CDR3 comprises 15 residues. The CDR3 sequence: CASSLRGNSYNEQFF. Here the CDR3 DNA reads TGTGCCAGCAGTTTACGCGGGAATTCATACAATGAGCAGTTCTTC.

This clone was observed a handful of times. V and J are TRBV27 and TRBJ2-2; 8 bases line up with TRBD1. The CDR3 spans 16 residues. Trimming took 6 bases from V and 4 from J; bases not matched to a gene: 10. Germline CDR1 reads MNHEY; CDR2 reads SMNVEV (reference sequence). For the CDR3, the DNA is TGTGCCAGCAGGAGAAGGGACAGGCTAGCCACCGGGGAGCTGTTTTTT. It translates to CASRRRDRLATGELFF.